This T cell receptor beta chain was identified during a study of regulatory T cells in long-lasting Graves disease. Turning to the study itself: New Graves' disease cases had less than 3 months of antithyroid drugs.

Sequencing libraries for TCR beta were prepared with iRepertoire HTBI primers and Arm-PCR of CDR3 regions. A single record per CDR3 protein comes from TCRdb applying MiXCR to the multiplex PCR reads. Of about 620,000 distinct CDR3 sequences listed, roughly 15% are singletons. Study results and caveats: Relative to newly diagnosed Graves' patients, persistent ones had lower TCR diversity.

The length of the CDR3 is 15 residues. V was cut by 4 bases and J by 4 bases, with 17 bases left in between. The V gene's germline CDR1 is SGHDT and CDR2 YYEEEE. As regards this clonotype: Its specificity is not known.

The sample's time point: newly diagnosed GD, antithyroid drugs for less than 3 months. Generation of the TCR library employed RNA extracted from PBMCs. In addition, the sample was reused for a study of T cells in Graves' hyperthyroidism and ophthalmopathy.

The chain combines TRBV5-6 with TRBJ1-1; the D gene is possibly TRBD1 (5 bases). Sequenced here: peripheral blood mononuclear cells (PBMCs), sampled at new diagnosis, from a patient treated with antithyroid drugs. The TCR sequence derives from a woman aged 25 to 39 with Graves disease. The CDR3 here is CASSKGPLEGTEAFF. The CDR3 DNA reads TGTGCCAGCAGCAAGGGACCACTCGAAGGCACTGAAGCTTTCTTT. The variable domain in full, with the rest retrieved from reference TRBV5-6 and TRBJ1-1, is DAGVTQSPTHLIKTRGQQVTLRCSPKSGHDTVSWYQQALGQGPQFIFQYYEEEERQRGNFPDRFSGHQFPNYSSELNVNALLLGDSALYLCASSKGPLEGTEAFFGQGTRLTVV.